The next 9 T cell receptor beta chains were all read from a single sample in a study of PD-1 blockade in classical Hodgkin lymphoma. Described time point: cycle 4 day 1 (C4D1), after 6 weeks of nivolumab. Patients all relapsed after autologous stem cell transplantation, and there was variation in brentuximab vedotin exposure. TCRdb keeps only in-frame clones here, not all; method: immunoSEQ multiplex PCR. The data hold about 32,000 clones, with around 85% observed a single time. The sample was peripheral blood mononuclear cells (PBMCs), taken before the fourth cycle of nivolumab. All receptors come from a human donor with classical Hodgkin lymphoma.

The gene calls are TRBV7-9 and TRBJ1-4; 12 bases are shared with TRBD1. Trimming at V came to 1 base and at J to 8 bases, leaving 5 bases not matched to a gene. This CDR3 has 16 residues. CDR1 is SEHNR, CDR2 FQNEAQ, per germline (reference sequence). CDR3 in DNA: TGTGCCAGCAGCTTAGGAGGGACAGGGGGCGGAGAAAAACTGTTTTTT. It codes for CASSLGGTGGGEKLFF.

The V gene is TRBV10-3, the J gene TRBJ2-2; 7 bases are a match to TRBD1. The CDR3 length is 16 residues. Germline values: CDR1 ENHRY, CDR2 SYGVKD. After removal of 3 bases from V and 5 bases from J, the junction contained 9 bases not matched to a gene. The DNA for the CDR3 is TGTGCCATCAGTGATCTTTTGGCAGGGGGAACCGGGGAGCTGTTTTTT. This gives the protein CAISDLLAGGTGELFF.

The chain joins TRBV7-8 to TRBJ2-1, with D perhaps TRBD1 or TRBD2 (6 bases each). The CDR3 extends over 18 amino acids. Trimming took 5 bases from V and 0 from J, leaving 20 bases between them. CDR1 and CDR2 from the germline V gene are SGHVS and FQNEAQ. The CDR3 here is CASSLIGGPSSSYNEQFF. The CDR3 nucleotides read TGTGCCAGCAGCCTCATTGGGGGGCCCTCTAGCTCCTACAATGAGCAGTTCTTC.

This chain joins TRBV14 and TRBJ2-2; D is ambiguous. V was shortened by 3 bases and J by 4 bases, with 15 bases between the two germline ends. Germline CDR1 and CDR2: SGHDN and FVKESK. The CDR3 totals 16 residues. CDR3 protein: CASSHRRARSTGELFF. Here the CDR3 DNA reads TGTGCCAGCAGCCACCGAAGGGCCCGCAGCACCGGGGAGCTGTTTTTT.

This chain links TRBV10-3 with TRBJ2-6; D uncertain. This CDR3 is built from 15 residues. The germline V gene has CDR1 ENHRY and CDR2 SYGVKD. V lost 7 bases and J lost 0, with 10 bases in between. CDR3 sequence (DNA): TGTGCCATCACGGGCCAGATCTCTGGGGCCAACGTCCTGACTTTC. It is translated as CAITGQISGANVLTF.

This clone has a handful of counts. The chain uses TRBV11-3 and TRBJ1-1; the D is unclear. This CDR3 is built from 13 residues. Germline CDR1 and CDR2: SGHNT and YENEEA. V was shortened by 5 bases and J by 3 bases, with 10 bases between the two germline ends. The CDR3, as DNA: TGTGCCAGCAGCCCTGACACTTACACTGAAGCTTTCTTT. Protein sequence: CASSPDTYTEAFF.

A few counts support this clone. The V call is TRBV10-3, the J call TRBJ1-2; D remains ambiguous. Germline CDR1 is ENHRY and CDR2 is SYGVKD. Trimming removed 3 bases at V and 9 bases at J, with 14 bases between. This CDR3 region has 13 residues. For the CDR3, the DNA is TGTGCCATCAGTGAATCGTCAACAGCTAGCTACACCTTC. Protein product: CAISESSTASYTF.

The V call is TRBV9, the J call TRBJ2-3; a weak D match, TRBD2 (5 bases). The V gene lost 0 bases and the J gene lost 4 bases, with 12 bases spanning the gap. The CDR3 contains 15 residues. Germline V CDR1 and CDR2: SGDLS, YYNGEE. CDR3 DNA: TGTGCCAGCAGCGTAGGGCCGAGGGAAGCAGATACGCAGTATTTT. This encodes CASSVGPREADTQYF.

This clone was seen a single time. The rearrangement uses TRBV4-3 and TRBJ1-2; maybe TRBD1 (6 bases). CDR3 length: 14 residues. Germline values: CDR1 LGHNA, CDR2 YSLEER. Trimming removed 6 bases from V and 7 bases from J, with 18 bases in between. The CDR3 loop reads CASSERLGGSGYTF. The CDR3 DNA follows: TGCGCCAGCAGTGAGAGATTGGGGGGCTCTGGCTACACCTTC.